Below, 3 T cell receptor beta chains from the same sample are listed, as sequenced in a study of shared clonotypes between healthy human individuals. Method: immunoSEQ multiplex PCR; TCRdb's copy keeps in-frame clones and lacks some. This sample has millions of clones, with over 85% found just once. The source material was naive CD4+ T cells sorted from blood. Stated subset: CD45RA+ positively selected. These receptors were collected from a man in his late teens or twenties in good health.

The chain is built from TRBV6-1 and TRBJ1-2; the match to TRBD1 covers 10 bases. CDR1 is MNHNS, CDR2 SASEGT, per germline. V dropped 6 bases and J dropped 4; count of bases not matched to a gene: 8. This CDR3 has 15 residues. CDR3 in DNA: TGTGCCAGCAGACAGGGACAGGGGTCCGTCTATGGCTACACCTTC. Protein sequence: CASRQGQGSVYGYTF.

The V and J genes are TRBV5-1 and TRBJ1-4, with 9 bases lining up with TRBD1. The CDR3 runs 15 residues. The V gene's germline CDR1 is SGHRS and CDR2 YFSETQ. Germline trimming cut 3 bases from V and 8 bases from J; bases unmatched to any gene: 8. CDR3 protein: CASSWGTGPGEKLFF. The CDR3 coding sequence is TGCGCCAGCAGCTGGGGGACAGGGCCGGGAGAAAAACTGTTTTTT.

The chain recombines TRBV5-1 with TRBJ1-2; a possible D gene is TRBD1 (6 bases). The ends were cut back, 4 bases at V and 8 bases at J, with 12 bases in the middle. The length of the CDR3 is 12 residues. Germline CDR1 reads SGHRS; CDR2 reads YFSETQ. The CDR3 loop reads CASSPRGSGYTF. CDR3 coding DNA: TGCGCCAGCAGCCCGAGGGGGAGCGGCTACACCTTC.